This T cell receptor (beta chain) is drawn from a study of Ad26.COV2.S vaccination and SARS-CoV-2 variants. Clones were sequenced by immunoSEQ multiplex PCR, and TCRdb holds only the in-frame ones, with some missing. The table records roughly 390,000 clones, 75% to 90% of them present only once. Germline V gives CDR1 SGHVS, CDR2 FQNEAQ. V lost 5 bases to trimming and J lost 0 bases, with 14 bases between them. The CDR3 sequence is 17 residues long. Noted treatment: roughly 19 received Ad26.COV2.S at low or high dose, single or two shots; about 5 received placebo; per-sample allocation not given. At day 63 after the first vaccine or placebo injection, samples were drawn. This Boston cohort included adults aged 18-55 years. Remarks on this clone: No antigen is known for it.

The study's findings and limits: Responses of spike-specific T cells (both CD8+ and CD4+) reportedly showed substantial breadth after vaccination.

Sequencing was performed on peripheral blood, taken in a trial of Ad26.COV2.S vaccine versus placebo. The gene calls are TRBV7-8 and TRBJ1-6; tentative D call: TRBD1 (6 bases). The receptor was derived from a person aged 18 to 59 who received the Ad26.COV2.S COVID-19 vaccine or a placebo. CDR3 DNA sequence: TGTGCCAGCAGCCGAGGGGGGCCAAGCTCCTATAATTCACCCCTCCACTTT. As protein: CASSRGGPSSYNSPLHF.